Below are 27 T cell receptor beta chains sequenced from a single sample in a study of blood T cell repertoires in COVID-19. TCRdb's table, derived via immunoSEQ multiplex PCR, lists solely in-frame clones and lacks some. The sample holds roughly 230,000 clones, around 82% seen once. Source material: peripheral blood. Source of these receptors: a woman older than 75 with acute or convalescent COVID-19.

This clone was recorded only once. The chain couples TRBV27 to TRBJ1-1; D is uncertain. V was pared by 2 bases and J by 1 base, with 5 bases between. The CDR3 is 13 amino acids. Germline V gene sequence: CDR1 MNHEY, CDR2 SMNVEV (reference sequence). CDR3 bases: TGTGCCAGCAGTTTACCGGGGAACACTGAAGCTTTCTTT. It codes for CASSLPGNTEAFF.

The rearrangement joins TRBV2 to TRBJ1-1; 8 nucleotides align to TRBD1. Germline V gene sequence: CDR1 SNHLY, CDR2 FYNNEI. The CDR3 is made up of 14 amino acids. V dropped 5 bases and J dropped 1; count of bases not matched to a gene: 3. CDR3 sequence (DNA): TGTGCCAGCAGTATACAGGGGGGGAACACTGAAGCTTTCTTT. Protein: CASSIQGGNTEAFF.

This rearrangement joins TRBV6-6 to TRBJ1-6; 10 positions match TRBD1. Germline loops: CDR1 MNHNY, CDR2 SVGAGI (reference sequence). The V and J ends lost 5 bases and 10 bases, in that order; junction bases with no gene match: 8. The CDR3 loop spans 15 amino acids. The DNA of the CDR3 is TGTGCCAGCAGTAACCGGGACAGGGGAGAGTCACCCCTCCACTTT. Protein product: CASSNRDRGESPLHF.

This chain links TRBV2 with TRBJ1-1, with D possibly being TRBD1 (6 bases). Germline assignment: CDR1 SNHLY and CDR2 FYNNEI. The CDR3 is 14 residues long. V was cut by 10 bases and J by 0 bases, with 15 bases left in between. CDR3 DNA: TGTGCCACCTCGAAGGGGGTCATGAACACTGAAGCTTTCTTT. Protein sequence: CATSKGVMNTEAFF. Complete variable domain (other parts from reference TRBV2 and TRBJ1-1): EPEVTQTPSHQVTQMGQEVILRCVPISNHLYFYWYRQILGQKVEFLVSFYNNEISEKSEIFDDQFSVERPDGSNFTLKIRSTKLEDSAMYFCATSKGVMNTEAFFGQGTRLTVV.

The gene calls are TRBV6-1 and TRBJ2-3; 10 nucleotides agree with TRBD1. There are 16 residues in the CDR3. Germline loops: CDR1 MNHNS, CDR2 SASEGT. The J segment lost 4 bases and the V segment lost 0 bases, leaving 4 bases of the junction unmatched. The CDR3 reads CASSEAGQGVPDTQYF. The CDR3 DNA sequence: TGTGCCAGCAGTGAAGCCGGACAGGGGGTACCAGATACGCAGTATTTT.

The table lists this clone with many counts. Distinct nucleotide sequences in the sample also encode this CDR3. This chain uses TRBV3-1 (or the pseudogene TRBV3-2) with TRBJ1-1; TRBD1 matches 7 bases. CDR1 and CDR2 from the germline V gene are LGHDT and YNNKEL (reference sequence). Germline trimming cut 5 bases from V and 0 bases from J; bases unmatched to any gene: 3. There are 14 residues in the CDR3. CDR3 residues: CASSDRVMNTEAFF. The DNA for the CDR3 is TGTGCCAGCAGCGACAGGGTGATGAACACTGAAGCTTTCTTT.

This clone was seen more than once but under ten times. The rearrangement joins TRBV27 to TRBJ2-7; 7 nucleotides agree with TRBD1. CDR1 and CDR2 from the germline V gene are MNHEY and SMNVEV (reference sequence). The junction had 11 bases not matched to a gene; V was cut back by 3 bases and J by 3 bases. This CDR3 comprises 16 residues. The DNA for the CDR3 is TGTGCCAGCAGTTTCCTCTCGCCGGGACAGAGCTACGAGCAGTACTTC. This translates into CASSFLSPGQSYEQYF.

The chain links TRBV5-1 to TRBJ2-2; no reliable D call. Germline V gene sequence: CDR1 SGHRS, CDR2 YFSETQ. The V end lost 0 bases, the J end lost 6 bases, and 18 bases lay between the germline ends. This CDR3 comprises 17 residues. CDR3 amino acids: CASSLGAQGAYAGELFF. The CDR3 DNA reads as TGCGCCAGCAGCTTGGGGGCACAAGGCGCGTACGCCGGGGAGCTGTTTTTT. Supplemented by reference TRBV5-1 and TRBJ2-2, the full variable domain reads KAGVTQTPRYLIKTRGQQVTLSCSPISGHRSVSWYQQTPGQGLQFLFEYFSETQRNKGNFPGRFSGRQFSNSRSEMNVSTLELGDSALYLCASSLGAQGAYAGELFFGEGSRLTVL.

The chain carries TRBV3-1 (or the pseudogene TRBV3-2) and TRBJ2-3, with D hard to call. V was clipped by 0 bases and J by 1 base, with 8 bases between them. The V gene's germline CDR1 is LGHDT and CDR2 YNNKEL (reference sequence). This CDR3 spans 15 amino acids. CDR3 bases: TGTGCCAGCAGCCAAGAGTCTCAGGGCACAGATACGCAGTATTTT. This gives the protein CASSQESQGTDTQYF.

As for this clone: The same CDR3 arises from other DNA sequences in this sample as well. This rearrangement joins TRBV3-1 (or the pseudogene TRBV3-2) to TRBJ1-3; D gene unclear. Trimming took 1 base from V and 0 from J, leaving 4 bases between them. The CDR3 extends over 14 amino acids. The V gene's germline CDR1 is LGHDT and CDR2 YNNKEL (reference sequence). The CDR3 spells CASSQAGSGNTIYF. CDR3 DNA: TGTGCCAGCAGCCAAGCGGGCTCTGGAAACACCATATATTTT.

DNA for the CDR3: TGTGCCTGGCGGACCCCCAGGGCGGTGGGAAACACCATATATTTT. It yields the protein CAWRTPRAVGNTIYF. The V and J genes are TRBV30 and TRBJ1-3; D possibly corresponds to TRBD1 (5 bases). CDR1 GTSNPN and CDR2 SVGIG come from the germline V gene (reference sequence). This CDR3 spans 15 amino acids. V lost 5 bases to trimming and J lost 4 bases, with 18 bases between them.

V gene TRBV2 combines with J gene TRBJ2-7, with 10 bases that match TRBD1. CDR3 length: 14 amino acids. CDR1 and CDR2 from the germline V gene are SNHLY and FYNNEI. Unmatched junction bases numbered 7, after V lost 9 bases and J lost 2 bases. The CDR3 nucleotides are TGTGCCAGGATACCGGGACAGGGGCCCTACGAGCAGTACTTC. Its protein product is CARIPGQGPYEQYF.

The rearrangement links TRBV18 to TRBJ2-2; 7 bases line up with TRBD1. CDR3 length: 17 residues. Germline values: CDR1 KGHSH, CDR2 LQKENI. J lost 0 bases, V lost 2 bases, and 6 bases had no gene match. The chain's CDR3 is CASSPGQALANTGELFF. The CDR3 DNA follows: TGTGCCAGCTCACCAGGACAGGCTCTTGCGAACACCGGGGAGCTGTTTTTT.

This clone has only one observation. This chain joins TRBV27 and TRBJ1-2; D gene unclear. This CDR3 is built from 13 residues. Trimming removed 6 bases at V and 4 bases at J, with 12 bases between. Germline lookup yields CDR1 MNHEY and CDR2 SMNVEV (reference sequence). As DNA, the CDR3 is TGTGCCAGCAGCCCGGGTCTAGGCTATGGCTACACCTTC. Translating gives CASSPGLGYGYTF.

The chain links TRBV3-1 (or the pseudogene TRBV3-2) to TRBJ1-2; 11 bases fit TRBD1. Per the germline V gene, CDR1 is LGHDT and CDR2 is YNNKEL (reference sequence). Germline trimming cut 6 bases from V and 5 bases from J; bases unmatched to any gene: 11. The CDR3 runs 16 residues. In DNA form, the CDR3 reads TGTGCCAGCAGTCACCCCCCGGGACAGGGGGTTTATGGCTACACCTTC. This encodes CASSHPPGQGVYGYTF.

The V gene is TRBV28, the J gene TRBJ2-2; a weak D match, TRBD1 (5 bases). The CDR3 is 18 amino acids. The germline V gene encodes CDR1 MDHEN and CDR2 SYDVKM. Trimming stripped 4 bases from V and 1 base from J, with 19 bases between. The CDR3 protein is CASSSAGRWQGNTGELFF. CDR3 DNA sequence: TGTGCCAGCAGTTCCGCCGGTCGGTGGCAGGGGAACACCGGGGAGCTGTTTTTT.

V and J are TRBV23-1 and TRBJ1-2; D is ambiguous. TRBV23-1 is noted as an ORF with a role that remains uncertain. This CDR3 contains 8 residues. Trimming left V 10 bases short and J 6 bases short, with 3 bases between. The CDR3 region has the DNA TGCGCCACGGATGGCTACACCTTC. It yields the protein CATDGYTF.

Notes on this clone: Other DNA variants within this sample encode the same CDR3. The gene calls are TRBV10-3 and TRBJ1-2, with 9 bases aligning to TRBD1. Losses at the gene ends were 2 bases for V and 5 bases for J; bases not matched to a gene: 0. The germline CDR1 and CDR2 sequences are ENHRY and SYGVKD. CDR3 length: 13 amino acids. CDR3 bases: TGTGCCATCAGTGAGGGACAGGGGTATGGCTACACCTTC. Protein: CAISEGQGYGYTF.

This clone was counted a single time. This chain joins TRBV3-1 (or the pseudogene TRBV3-2) and TRBJ1-6; D perhaps matches TRBD1 (5 bases). V lost 0 bases and J lost 7, with 10 bases in between. The CDR3 loop spans 15 amino acids. The germline V gene encodes CDR1 LGHDT and CDR2 YNNKEL (reference sequence). As DNA, the CDR3 is TGTGCCAGCAGCCAAGAACGGAGGGGAAATTCACCCCTCCACTTT. Protein: CASSQERRGNSPLHF.

Points on this clone: Its ends do not fully match the called genes, so a read error is possible. The same CDR3 arises from other DNA sequences in this sample as well. The CDR3 DNA is TGTGCCAGCAGCGTAGCCGACACGACTAGCGGGGCCTACAATGAGCAATTCTTC. It encodes CASSVADTTSGAYNEQFF. This sequence joins TRBV9 and TRBJ2-1; 11 bases line up with TRBD2. The CDR3 spans 18 residues. Germline V gene data show CDR1 as SGDLS and CDR2 as YYNGEE.

V is TRBV7-2 and J is TRBJ1-5; tentative D call: TRBD1 (6 bases). CDR1 and CDR2 (germline): SGHTA, FQGNSA. V lost 1 base to trimming and J lost 2 bases, with 15 bases between them. This CDR3 is built from 17 residues. CDR3 DNA: TGTGCCAGCAGCTTAGGGGCCAGGGGCGTGGGCAATCAGCCCCAGCATTTT. Translated, it gives CASSLGARGVGNQPQHF.

This chain links TRBV11-2 with TRBJ2-7; D gene ambiguous. The CDR3 is 12 residues long. In germline, CDR1 is SGHAT, CDR2 FQNNGV. V was trimmed by 3 bases and J by 3 bases, leaving 6 bases between them. CDR3 DNA: TGTGCCAGCAGCTTTAGTTACTACGAGCAGTACTTC. This translates into CASSFSYYEQYF.

The gene calls are TRBV7-3 and TRBJ1-1, with 8 bases identical to TRBD1. Germline loops: CDR1 SGHTA, CDR2 FQGTGA. The V gene end was trimmed by 2 bases and the J gene end by 1 base; junction bases not matched to a gene: 3. This CDR3 has 15 residues. The CDR3 protein is CASSLPDRGNTEAFF. The CDR3 DNA sequence: TGTGCCAGCAGCTTACCCGACAGGGGGAACACTGAAGCTTTCTTT.

The chain carries TRBV10-3 and TRBJ2-6, with TRBD2 matching 7 bases. This CDR3 region has 14 residues. Trimming cost V 11 bases and J 1 base; bases outside gene matches: 5. CDR1 is ENHRY, CDR2 SYGVKD, per germline. CDR3 amino acids: CAGGEGSGANVLTF. The CDR3 bases are TGTGCCGGTGGGGAGGGATCTGGGGCCAACGTCCTGACTTTC.

The chain couples TRBV7-9 to TRBJ1-5; D possibly corresponds to TRBD1 (5 bases). Germline assignment: CDR1 SEHNR and CDR2 FQNEAQ (reference sequence). The CDR3 contains 14 residues. Trimming cost V 5 bases and J 9 bases, with 17 bases left between them. The CDR3 here is CASSPSDTDRPQHF. The DNA of the CDR3 is TGTGCCAGCAGCCCGTCGGACACGGACCGGCCCCAGCATTTT. The whole variable domain, filled in from reference TRBV7-9 and TRBJ1-5, reads DTGVSQNPRHKITKRGQNVTFRCDPISEHNRLYWYRQTLGQGPEFLTYFQNEAQLEKSRLLSDRFSAERPKGSFSTLEIQRTEQGDSAMYLCASSPSDTDRPQHFGDGTRLSIL.

The chain carries TRBV9 and TRBJ2-3, with 8 bases that match TRBD2. V lost 9 bases to trimming and J lost 3 bases; unmatched junction nucleotides: 12. Germline assignment: CDR1 SGDLS and CDR2 YYNGEE. This CDR3 spans 15 amino acids. Here the CDR3 reads CATSAGALQTDTQYF. DNA of the CDR3: TGTGCCACCTCAGCGGGAGCCCTGCAAACAGATACGCAGTATTTT.

The rearrangement joins TRBV19 to TRBJ1-2; the D is unclear. Deletions cut 5 bases from V and 4 bases from J, with 17 bases between. Looked up from germline, CDR1 is LNHDA and CDR2 is SQIVND (reference sequence). This CDR3 region has 15 residues. The CDR3 is CASSLGGSYRYGYTF. CDR3 sequence (DNA): TGTGCCAGTAGTCTAGGCGGTTCTTACCGCTATGGCTACACCTTC.